The 18 T cell receptor delta chains below come from one sample, sequenced in a study of γδ T cells in repeated Plasmodium falciparum infection. TCRdb reprocessed the multiplex PCR reads using CATT. The sample lists 50,000 to 55,000 delta-chain clones, more than 1.5% occurring once. Vgamma9/Vdelta2+ and Vdelta2-negative gammadelta T cells were flow-sorted from PBMC for bulk sequencing. The sequenced material came from gamma-delta T cells from blood. The receptor set was obtained from a pool of human donors (malaria-infected and uninfected, not separated).

This clone was counted many times. This rearrangement joins TRDV1 to TRDJ1; 12 bases agree with TRDD3. No J gene is reported in TCRdb; it was inferred here by comparing the DNA with germline. Germline CDR1 and CDR2: TSWWSYY and QGS. This CDR3 has 27 residues. J gave up 3 bases and V 3 bases, and 38 bases lay outside the gene matches. The CDR3 region is CALGDGLMGVTAYLGWGIRGEADKLIF. As DNA, the CDR3 is TGTGCTCTTGGGGACGGATTAATGGGTGTAACGGCATACCTCGGCTGGGGGATACGAGGCGAGGCCGATAAACTCATCTTT.

The table lists this clone with many counts. The likely explanation is a read error, given a far larger clone one base away. The chain employs TRDV3 and TRDJ1; TRDD3 matches at 10 bases. CDR1 and CDR2 from the germline V gene are TVYSNPD and GDNSRS (reference sequence). The length of the CDR3 is 28 residues. Trimming took 2 bases from V and 1 from J; bases not matched to a gene: 46. The CDR3 loop is CAFLRRYYLDPPIRVGYWGIRLTDKLIF. CDR3 DNA: TGTGCCTTTCTGCGGCGATATTACTTGGACCCTCCTATAAGAGTGGGCTACTGGGGGATCAGACTCACCGATAAACTCATCTTT.

This clone was found many times. The likely explanation is a read error, given a far larger clone one base away. The same CDR3 is also encoded by other DNA sequences in this sample. The chain carries TRDV1 and TRDJ1; tentative D call: TRDD3 (6 bases). Germline V gene lookup returns CDR1 TSWWSYY and CDR2 QGS. The CDR3 has 12 residues. This CDR3 is CALGMGADKLIF. The DNA for the CDR3 is TGTGCTCTTGGGATGGGGGCCGATAAACTCATCTTC.

This clone came up a few times. This likely traces to a read error, being one base from a far larger clone. The same CDR3 can be traced to other DNA sequences in this sample. The chain employs TRDV1 and TRDJ1; D perhaps matches TRDD2 (5 bases). The J gene is not listed in TCRdb, so it was assigned here from a DNA match to germline. The germline V gene has CDR1 TSWWSYY and CDR2 QGS. The CDR3 is 17 amino acids. The CDR3 bases are TGTGCTCTTGGGGAAGACCCTTCTCTTATCTACACCGACAAACTCATCTTT. Translation gives CALGEDPSLIYTDKLIF.

In the case of this clone: The amino acid sequence in TCRdb belongs to a much larger clone and departs from this DNA's translation at residue 20, likely a sequencing read error; the sequence shown is translated from the DNA. The gene calls are TRDV1 and TRDJ1; 10 nucleotides line up with TRDD3. The V gene's germline CDR1 is TSWWSYY and CDR2 QGS. The length of the CDR3 is 23 residues. Here the CDR3 DNA reads TGTGCTCTTGGGGAATTGCTTCCCGCGCGAGGGAGAGGGGGGATACGCGACACCGATGAACTCATCTTT. Protein: CALGELLPARGRGGIRDTDELIF.

The table lists this clone with a few counts. The protein TCRdb gives is from a much larger clone and does not agree with this DNA's translation at residue 20, likely a read error; the protein shown here comes from the DNA. The rearrangement links TRDV1 to TRDJ1; 11 bases are shared with TRDD3. The J gene was missing in TCRdb and was found by matching the end of the DNA to germline. This CDR3 region has 23 residues. The V gene's germline CDR1 is TSWWSYY and CDR2 QGS. DNA of the CDR3: TGTGCTCTTGGGTCAACTTGGGCGGCTCCCTTCCTGTTTGGGGGATACGACACCGATGAACTCATCTTT. It yields the protein CALGSTWAAPFLFGGYDTDELIF.

Notes on this clone: The protein TCRdb gives is from a much larger clone and does not agree with this DNA's translation at residue 5, likely a read error; the protein shown here comes from the DNA. V gene TRDV3 combines with J gene TRDJ1; 11 bases are shared with TRDD3. With V trimmed by 1 base and J by 0 bases, 22 bases remained unmatched. From germline, CDR1 is TVYSNPD and CDR2 GDNSRS (reference sequence). This CDR3 is built from 21 residues. This CDR3 is CAFIYPTHWGITTIYTDKLIF. The CDR3 coding sequence is TGTGCCTTTATCTACCCTACGCACTGGGGGATAACGACGATTTACACCGATAAACTCATCTTT.

A remark on this clone: The TCRdb record carries a much larger clone's protein, which differs from this DNA's translation at residue 8; a read error is the likely cause, and the protein listed here is the DNA translation. The rearrangement links TRDV1 to TRDJ3, with TRDD3 identical over 8 bases. The J gene is absent in TCRdb and was assigned here via DNA matching to germline. J was trimmed by 0 bases and V by 1 base; bases with no gene match: 20. The CDR3 extends over 24 amino acids. CDR1 TSWWSYY and CDR2 QGS come from the germline V gene. Written as DNA, the CDR3 is TGTGCTCTTGGGGAACCGGTCCCTCAAACTGGGGGCCAGATCAACTCCTGGGACACCCGACAGATGTTTTTC. Translated: CALGEPVPQTGGQINSWDTRQMFF.

V usage is TRDV1 and J usage is TRDJ1, with a possible D match to TRDD2 (6 bases). TCRdb carries no J gene annotation; the J gene was assigned here by matching the DNA with germline. Trimming removed 2 bases from V and 0 bases from J, with 28 bases in between. Per germline, CDR1 TSWWSYY and CDR2 QGS. The CDR3 totals 21 residues. The CDR3 here is CALGEFGVLLGRDHYTDKLIF. In DNA form, the CDR3 reads TGTGCTCTTGGGGAATTTGGTGTCCTACTAGGGCGGGATCATTACACCGATAAACTCATCTTT.

Notes on this clone: A read error is the likely source, as a far larger clone sits one nucleotide away. Other DNA sequences in the same sample also yield this CDR3. The CDR3 bases are TGTGCTCTTGGGGAACCCTATATCGCGTCCTTAAGGGTCTATACGGGGGACACGCGTTTTGATAAACTCATCTTT. As protein: CALGEPYIASLRVYTGDTRFDKLIF. This sequence joins TRDV1 and TRDJ1; possibly TRDD3 for D (6 bases). TCRdb records no J gene; here it was assigned by comparing the DNA to germline. With 1 base removed from V and 5 bases from J, the gap between germline ends came to 44 bases. There are 25 residues in the CDR3. CDR1 and CDR2 (germline): TSWWSYY, QGS.

As concerns this clone: TCRdb shows a much larger clone's protein in place of this DNA's translation, and the two differ at residue 5, likely through a read error; the protein shown is translated from the DNA. The V gene is TRDV2, the J gene TRDJ1; 9 nucleotides match TRDD3. The J gene is not listed in TCRdb, so it was assigned here from a DNA match to germline. The trim removed 2 bases at V and 5 bases at J, leaving 8 bases unmatched. This CDR3 spans 15 amino acids. Germline V gene lookup returns CDR1 GEAIGNYY and CDR2 EKD. The CDR3 region is CACDIVEGIRDKLIF. The DNA of the CDR3 is TGTGCCTGTGACATCGTGGAGGGGATACGGGATAAACTCATCTTT.

This clone appeared a few times. This DNA translates differently at residue 12 from the TCRdb protein, which is that of a much larger clone; a read error is likely, and the protein shown is the DNA's own translation. The V gene is given as TRDV2, and no J gene call is available; the table's D call, TRDD3, has no DNA check behind it. Germline-derived CDR1 and CDR2 are GEAIGNYY and EKD. This CDR3 contains 15 residues. The CDR3 sequence is CACDNMGGEEKSLIF. CDR3 sequence (DNA): TGTGCCTGTGACAACATGGGGGGGGAGGAGAAGAGTCTCATCTTT.

To note about this clone: TCRdb's entry gives the protein of a much larger clone, which mismatches this DNA's translation at residue 14, likely from a read error; the protein reported here is translated from the DNA. This rearrangement joins TRDV1 to TRDJ1, with 9 bases matching TRDD3. The J gene, absent from TCRdb, was called here by matching the DNA to germline. Trimming removed 2 bases from V and 3 bases from J; junction bases left unmatched: 22. This CDR3 comprises 21 residues. CDR1 and CDR2 (germline): TSWWSYY, QGS. The CDR3 sequence is CALGEARVLGIRGGVPDKLIF. In DNA, the CDR3 is TGTGCTCTTGGGGAAGCTCGGGTCTTGGGGATACGCGGAGGCGTCCCCGATAAACTCATCTTT.

On this clone itself: A far larger clone is only one base removed, so a read error is likely. Distinct nucleotide sequences in the sample also encode this CDR3. The chain combines TRDV1 with TRDJ1; TRDD3 matches 13 bases. The CDR3 is made up of 21 amino acids. CDR1 is TSWWSYY, CDR2 QGS, per germline. The CDR3 DNA reads TGTGCCCTTGGGGACCTCCTTCCGATCCGAACTGGGGGATACGTTACCGATAAACTCATCTTT. It translates to CALGDLLPIRTGGYVTDKLIF.

The table lists this clone with a few counts. For this DNA, TCRdb reports the protein of a much larger clone, which diverges at residue 18, most likely from a read error; the protein presented here is translated directly from the DNA. This sequence joins TRDV1 and TRDJ1, with TRDD3 identical over 13 bases. Losses at the gene ends were 0 bases for V and 6 bases for J; bases not matched to a gene: 22. The germline V gene has CDR1 TSWWSYY and CDR2 QGS. The CDR3 runs 22 residues. The CDR3, as DNA: TGTGCTCTTGGGGAACTGTTCCTACTCCAATCTACTGGGGGATACGCGCCCTATAAACTCATCTTT. Protein product: CALGELFLLQSTGGYAPYKLIF.

This clone was seen ten or more times. This DNA translates differently at residue 9 from the TCRdb protein, which is that of a much larger clone; a read error is likely, and the protein shown is the DNA's own translation. V is TRAV38-2/DV8 and J is TRDJ1; D not resolved. Trimming took off 2 bases at V and 0 bases at J, with 26 bases between the two ends. The CDR3 covers 20 residues. Looked up from germline, CDR1 is TSESDYY and CDR2 is QEAYKQQN. Here the CDR3 DNA reads TGTGCTTATAGGAGGGTTTCCCCCCCCGAAGGCCCTCGGTACACCGATAAACTCATCTTT. Its translation: CAYRRVSPPEGPRYTDKLIF.

With respect to this clone: TCRdb attributes to this sequence the protein of a much larger clone, which differs from the DNA translation at residue 12; a read error is likely, and the protein displayed is translated from the DNA. The V call is TRDV1, the J call TRDJ1; 10 bases agree with TRDD3. TCRdb carries no J gene annotation; the J gene was assigned here by matching the DNA with germline. The CDR3 length is 23 residues. With V trimmed by 2 bases and J by 0 bases, 24 bases remained unmatched. Germline CDR1 and CDR2: TSWWSYY and QGS. CDR3 in DNA: TGTGCTCTTGGGGAAGGTTCTTTCCCTTCGTTCATACTGGGGGATGGATACACCGATAAACTCATCTTT. It translates to CALGEGSFPSFILGDGYTDKLIF.

This clone has more than one count but fewer than ten. TCRdb's protein, taken from a much larger clone, differs from this DNA's translation at residue 3, likely owing to a read error; the protein displayed comes from the DNA. The genes are TRDV3 and TRDJ1; the D gene is possibly TRDD3 (8 bases). TCRdb is silent on the J gene; assignment here came from matching the DNA to germline. Trimming shortened V by 4 bases and J by 0 bases, and 36 bases separated the two germline ends. Germline V lookup: CDR1 TVYSNPD, CDR2 GDNSRS (reference sequence). This CDR3 comprises 21 residues. CDR3 sequence: CASSSPFIPTRGYSYTDKLIF. The DNA for the CDR3 is TGTGCCTCTAGCTCCCCTTTCATTCCTACGAGGGGATACAGCTACACCGATAAACTCATCTTT.